The 32 T cell receptor beta chains in this list originate from one sample, sequenced in a study of monozygotic twins with inflammatory bowel disease. TCRdb re-called the 5' RACE reads and gives one entry per CDR3 protein, without DNA. Listed are 150,000 to 200,000 distinct CDR3 sequences; less than 8% falls within the top ten. Source material: blood. The receptors originated from a human donor with ulcerative colitis or Crohn's disease, or a healthy co-twin of an affected twin (not recorded which).

This sequence joins TRBV29-1 and TRBJ2-6. The CDR3 has 14 amino acids. Germline V gene sequence: CDR1 SQVTM, CDR2 ANQGSEA. CDR3 amino acids: CSVSPRAGANVLTF.

The rearrangement joins TRBV27 to TRBJ1-5. CDR1 and CDR2 from the germline V gene are MNHEY and SMNVEV (reference sequence). The CDR3 length is 14 residues. CDR3 amino acids: CASSLTGAQSPQHF.

The rearrangement uses TRBV28 and TRBJ1-2. The CDR3 sequence is 13 residues long. Germline CDR1 MDHEN, CDR2 SYDVKM. CDR3 loop: CASSLRGTYGYTF.

CDR3 sequence reads: CASVLLSGNTIYF. J is TRBJ1-3 and V is TRBV7-9. This CDR3 is 13 amino acids long. The germline gives CDR1 SEHNR, CDR2 FQNEAQ (reference sequence).

This chain joins TRBV7-2 and TRBJ1-2. CDR3 length equals 15 residues. Germline lookup yields CDR1 SGHTA and CDR2 FQGNSA. The CDR3 is CASSLGAGPVYGYTF.

V gene TRBV6-1 combines with J gene TRBJ2-1; TCRdb selects TRBD1, and the lack of DNA leaves this call unchecked. Looked up from germline, CDR1 is MNHNS and CDR2 is SASEGT. The CDR3 is made up of 15 amino acids. This CDR3 reads CASRATGGTYNEQFF.

The chain has TRBV10-3 and TRBJ1-2; the TCRdb call, TRBD1, lacks DNA for checking. This CDR3 region has 14 residues. Germline assignment: CDR1 ENHRY and CDR2 SYGVKD. The CDR3 sequence: CATIRDRDFYGYTF.

The CDR3 loop is CASSDLGTSGRDEQFF. The chain has TRBV2 and TRBJ2-1; TCRdb reports TRBD2, a call that lacks DNA to check it against. CDR3 length: 16 residues. CDR1 SNHLY and CDR2 FYNNEI come from the germline V gene.

The chain joins TRBV18 to TRBJ2-4; the D call of TRBD1 rests on TCRdb alone, since no DNA is present to check it. Germline V gene data show CDR1 as KGHSH and CDR2 as LQKENI. This CDR3 comprises 16 residues. This CDR3 reads CASSPLGQGVGNIQYF.

The chain has TRBV6-5 and TRBJ1-2. Looked up from germline, CDR1 is MNHEY and CDR2 is SVGAGI. CDR3 size: 16 residues. The CDR3 spells CASSYSGGKYNYGYTF.

The chain is built from TRBV7-9 and TRBJ1-6; lacking DNA, the TRBD1 call made by TCRdb goes unchecked. Germline assignment: CDR1 SEHNR and CDR2 FQNEAQ (reference sequence). The CDR3 is 17 residues long. The CDR3 is CASSSPGGQGGNSPLHF.

The chain links TRBV7-2 to TRBJ1-2; TCRdb's assignment of TRBD1 cannot be checked, as there is no DNA. The CDR3 extends over 13 amino acids. CDR1 and CDR2 from the germline V gene are SGHTA and FQGNSA. The CDR3 reads CASSNRDRGGYTF. Full variable domain (missing parts from reference TRBV7-2 and TRBJ1-2): GAGVSQSPSNKVTEKGKDVELRCDPISGHTALYWYRQSLGQGLEFLIYFQGNSAPDKSGLPSDRFSAERTGGSVSTLTIQRTQQEDSAVYLCASSNRDRGGYTFGSGTRLTVV.

The genes are TRBV7-9 and TRBJ2-2; TCRdb returns TRBD1, unconfirmable since there is no DNA. The CDR3 spans 16 residues. CDR1 and CDR2 from the germline V gene are SEHNR and FQNEAQ (reference sequence). CDR3 sequence: CASSFPRGELTGELFF.

This chain joins TRBV21-1 and TRBJ2-7; the D call from TCRdb, TRBD2, cannot be confirmed without DNA. TRBV21-1 is a listed pseudogene. The CDR3 length is 15 residues. CDR3 protein: CASLNVVAERYEQYF.

The gene calls are TRBV5-1 and TRBJ2-5; TCRdb's D call of TRBD2 is untestable without DNA. This CDR3 spans 16 amino acids. Germline V gene lookup returns CDR1 SGHRS and CDR2 YFSETQ. The CDR3 sequence: CASSRRGLASQETQYF.

V gene TRBV5-1 combines with J gene TRBJ2-2. The germline V gene encodes CDR1 SGHRS and CDR2 YFSETQ. This CDR3 is built from 15 residues. The CDR3 here is CASKIQPLDTGELFF.

The rearrangement joins TRBV20-1 to TRBJ2-1; the TRBD2 assignment by TCRdb is unverifiable without DNA. The length of the CDR3 is 14 residues. From germline, CDR1 is DFQATT and CDR2 SNEGSKA (reference sequence). The CDR3 reads CSARSGRGNNEQLF.

The chain recombines TRBV24-1 with TRBJ1-5. Germline lookup yields CDR1 KGHDR and CDR2 SFDVKD. The CDR3 runs 14 residues. CDR3 region: CATSDSQDNQPQHF.

The rearrangement joins TRBV19 to TRBJ2-4; the TCRdb call, TRBD1, lacks DNA for checking. The length of the CDR3 is 15 residues. Germline values: CDR1 LNHDA, CDR2 SQIVND (reference sequence). CDR3 in amino acids: CASAQGAWAKNIQYF.

This chain uses TRBV10-2 with TRBJ2-1; the D gene TCRdb calls, TRBD2, cannot be checked with no DNA. This CDR3 is 15 amino acids long. In germline, CDR1 is WSHSY, CDR2 SAAADI. CDR3 sequence: CASSESSGGANEQFF.

The rearrangement joins TRBV20-1 to TRBJ2-1; with no DNA, the TCRdb D assignment of TRBD2 cannot be verified. This CDR3 has 14 amino acids. The germline CDR1 and CDR2 sequences are DFQATT and SNEGSKA (reference sequence). CDR3 residues: CSARAPSGSGEQFF.

V is TRBV20-1 and J is TRBJ2-2; TCRdb's D call of TRBD1 is untestable without DNA. This CDR3 is built from 16 residues. The germline V gene has CDR1 DFQATT and CDR2 SNEGSKA (reference sequence). This CDR3 reads CSASHPKGLSTGELFF.

The chain employs TRBV29-1 and TRBJ2-7; TCRdb designates TRBD1, a call that cannot be tested without DNA. Germline loops: CDR1 SQVTM, CDR2 ANQGSEA. This CDR3 has 11 residues. This CDR3 reads CSVEYRDEQYF.

This CDR3 reads CAWNWQHYEQYF. The chain uses TRBV30 and TRBJ2-7. The CDR3 has 12 residues. Germline CDR1 is GTSNPN and CDR2 is SVGIG (reference sequence).

The chain has TRBV7-9 and TRBJ2-1. From germline, CDR1 is SEHNR and CDR2 FQNEAQ (reference sequence). This CDR3 contains 15 residues. CDR3 sequence: CASNLGLAANNEQFF.

The chain carries TRBV4-1 and TRBJ1-2; lacking DNA, the TRBD1 call made by TCRdb goes unchecked. The CDR3 sequence is 16 residues long. Germline V lookup: CDR1 MGHRA, CDR2 YSYEKL. CDR3 amino acids: CASSPQEGGTNYGYTF.

This chain connects TRBV20-1 to TRBJ2-1. Germline values: CDR1 DFQATT, CDR2 SNEGSKA (reference sequence). The CDR3 loop spans 14 amino acids. CDR3 in amino acids: CSATRTSLYNEQFF.

The J gene is TRBJ1-3, the V gene TRBV6-1. CDR3 size: 15 residues. CDR1 MNHNS and CDR2 SASEGT come from the germline V gene. CDR3 loop: CASSDNGYSGNTIYF.

This chain connects TRBV15 to TRBJ2-3; without DNA, the TCRdb call of TRBD1 cannot be checked. The CDR3 extends over 18 amino acids. CDR1 and CDR2 (germline): LNHNV, YYDKDF (reference sequence). CDR3 protein: CATSRKGELAGGTDTQYF. The whole variable domain, filled in from reference TRBV15 and TRBJ2-3, reads DAMVIQNPRYQVTQFGKPVTLSCSQTLNHNVMYWYQQKSSQAPKLLFHYYDKDFNNEADTPDNFQSRRPNTSFCFLDIRSPGLGDTAMYLCATSRKGELAGGTDTQYFGPGTRLTVL.

The chain is built from TRBV20-1 and TRBJ2-5; TCRdb reports TRBD2, a call that lacks DNA to check it against. Per the germline V gene, CDR1 is DFQATT and CDR2 is SNEGSKA (reference sequence). The CDR3 has 15 residues. The CDR3 spells CSATRLAGSQETQYF.

The chain links TRBV15 to TRBJ2-1. The CDR3 spans 14 residues. Germline CDR1 LNHNV, CDR2 YYDKDF (reference sequence). CDR3: CATSRENSWNEQFF.

The chain couples TRBV5-4 to TRBJ2-2; the D call from TCRdb, TRBD2, cannot be confirmed without DNA. Germline loops: CDR1 SGHNT, CDR2 YYREEE (reference sequence). The CDR3 covers 16 residues. CDR3 region: CASSLEGLVATGELFF.